The TCR beta chain described here comes from a study of sequential checkpoint blockade in melanoma. Whole-study context: Maintenance nivolumab came after either treatment sequence.

Regarding treatment: randomized to nivolumab then ipilimumab (arm A) or the reverse (arm B). PBMC sorting kept live CD3+CD8+ cells without CD19 or CD56. The table came from immunoSEQ multiplex PCR; TCRdb's copy has only in-frame clones and leaves some out. The profile covers 30,000 to 45,000 clones, with over 75% appearing a single time and over 10% taken by the ten largest. The V gene lost 5 bases and the J gene lost 1 base, with 9 bases spanning the gap. The germline gives CDR1 SGHVS, CDR2 FQNEAQ. The length of the CDR3 is 14 residues. The clonotype comes from a human donor with melanoma. The chain couples TRBV7-8 to TRBJ1-3; D gene uncertain. Sample: CD8+ T cells sorted from blood (inferred from file names), taken from a patient given nivolumab and ipilimumab in sequence. CDR3 loop: CASSPNESGNTIYF. For the CDR3, the DNA is TGTGCCAGCAGCCCCAACGAGTCTGGAAACACCATATATTTT.